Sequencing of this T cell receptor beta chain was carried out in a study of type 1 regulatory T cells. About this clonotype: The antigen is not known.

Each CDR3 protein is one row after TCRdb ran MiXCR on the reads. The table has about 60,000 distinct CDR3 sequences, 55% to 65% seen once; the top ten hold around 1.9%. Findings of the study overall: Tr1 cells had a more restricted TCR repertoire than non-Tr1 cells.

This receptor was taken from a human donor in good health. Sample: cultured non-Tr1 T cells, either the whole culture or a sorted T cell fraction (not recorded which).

The CDR3: CSASNQERQPQHF. The CDR3 bases are TGCAGTGCTAGTAACCAGGAGAGGCAGCCCCAGCATTTT. The J gene is TRBJ1-5, the V gene TRBV20-1; D is uncertain. This CDR3 contains 13 residues. Between the trimmed V and J ends, which lost 3 bases and 7 bases, there was a span of 13 bases. Germline CDR1 DFQATT, CDR2 SNEGSKA (reference sequence).